This is a list of T cell receptor beta chains from one sample in a study of blood T cell repertoires in COVID-19. Using immunoSEQ multiplex PCR, the repertoire was profiled, and TCRdb retains in-frame clones only, with some absent. Among about 230,000 clones listed, approximately 83% were seen once. The sequenced sample was peripheral blood. All receptors derive from a man aged 50 to 59 with active or convalescent COVID-19. Each CDR3 is given with its conserved first and last residue. Fields, in order: clone size, V gene, CDR3 length, D gene, J gene, CDR3 DNA, CDR3 protein. The D gene is left open where the match is weak. Clone size appears in some rows only: once, few, many, or a class for an expanded clone.

>.|TRBV3-1/TRBV3-2|13|.|TRBJ2-1
TGTGCCAGCAGCCATAGCGGTTACAATGAGCAGTTCTTC
CASSHSGYNEQFF
>.|TRBV19|15|.|TRBJ2-2
TGTGCCAGTAGTGTTCAGAGACAGCACACCGGGGAGCTGTTTTTT
CASSVQRQHTGELFF
>.|TRBV7-2|14|TRBD1|TRBJ2-7
TGTGCCAGCAGCTTCCAGGGGGCGATCTACGAGCAGTACTTC
CASSFQGAIYEQYF
>.|TRBV6-5|15|TRBD1|TRBJ2-3
TGTGCCAGCAGTCCCGGGACAGGGTTTTGGGATACGCAGTATTTT
CASSPGTGFWDTQYF
>.|TRBV29-1|13|.|TRBJ1-6
TGCAGCTCCTGGGCAGGGGAAGGGACACCCCTCCACTTT
CSSWAGEGTPLHF
>.|TRBV28|13|.|TRBJ2-5
TGTGCCAGCACCCCCCCAGCGACGCAGACCCAGTACTTC
CASTPPATQTQYF
>.|TRBV7-9|14|.|TRBJ2-7
TGTGCCAGCAGCCCAAAGGGGGGGACCTACGAGCAGTACTTC
CASSPKGGTYEQYF
>.|TRBV7-9|15|.|TRBJ1-2
TGTGCCAGCAGCTTAGGAAGGGGCGAGAACTATGGCTACACCTTC
CASSLGRGENYGYTF
>.|TRBV2|15|.|TRBJ2-3
TGTGCCAGCAGTGCGAACTATCAAAGCACAGATACGCAGTATTTT
CASSANYQSTDTQYF
>once|TRBV7-3|16|TRBD1|TRBJ1-1
TGTGCCAGCAGCCCTTCACACAGGGGCCTGTACACTGAAGCTTTCTTT
CASSPSHRGLYTEAFF
>.|TRBV7-3|15|.|TRBJ2-3
TGTGCCAGCAGCCCACAGTCTATAGCGACAGATACGCAGTATTTT
CASSPQSIATDTQYF
>.|TRBV25-1|13|.|TRBJ2-7
TGTGCCAGCAACTTCAGGGGAGACTACGAGCAGTACTTC
CASNFRGDYEQYF
>.|TRBV11-2|13|TRBD1|TRBJ1-2
TGTGCCAGCAGCTTCGGGACAGGGGGAGGCTACACCTTC
CASSFGTGGGYTF
>.|TRBV12-3/TRBV12-4|11|.|TRBJ2-3
TGTGCCAGCAGTCTCACAGATACGCAGTATTTT
CASSLTDTQYF
>.|TRBV3-1/TRBV3-2|14|.|TRBJ2-3
TGTGCCAGCAGCCAGCGGACTAGCACAGATACGCAGTATTTT
CASSQRTSTDTQYF
>.|TRBV18|15|.|TRBJ1-5
TGTGCCAGCTCCCGACAGGACCATAGCAATCAGCCCCAGCATTTT
CASSRQDHSNQPQHF
>once|TRBV7-9|17|TRBD2|TRBJ2-7
TGTGCCAGCCTTGGGCCTAGCGGGGTCCGACAATCCTACGAGCAGTACTTC
CASLGPSGVRQSYEQYF
>.|TRBV6-1|14|.|TRBJ1-5
TGTGCCACCTCGGACAGAGGGAGCAATCAGCCCCAGCATTTT
CATSDRGSNQPQHF
>once|TRBV5-4|14|TRBD1|TRBJ2-3
TGTGCCAGCAGCCTCAGGGGGCTGGGAGATACGCAGTATTTT
CASSLRGLGDTQYF
>few|TRBV10-3|15|TRBD2|TRBJ2-5
TGTGCCATCAGGGGAGCGGGGGGGCCGGGAGAGACCCAGTACTTC
CAIRGAGGPGETQYF
>.|TRBV5-6|15|TRBD1|TRBJ2-3
TGTGCCAGCAGCTTGAGGACAGGGTTGGGGGATACGCAGTATTTT
CASSLRTGLGDTQYF
>.|TRBV28|15|TRBD2|TRBJ2-2
TGTGCCAGCAGTTTGCCCGGGGGGGCCCCCGGGGAGCTGTTTTTT
CASSLPGGAPGELFF
>.|TRBV7-9|15|TRBD1|TRBJ1-4
TGTGCCAGCAGCTTAGAGGGGGCGACTAATGAAAAACTGTTTTTT
CASSLEGATNEKLFF
>.|TRBV2|15|TRBD2|TRBJ2-1
TGTGCCAGCAGGAAGGAGCGGGGGGGCCTTAATGAGCAGTTCTTC
CASRKERGGLNEQFF
>.|TRBV30|13|TRBD1|TRBJ1-6
TGTGCCTGGAGTCCGGACAGGGTCCTCCCCCTCCACTTT
CAWSPDRVLPLHF
>.|TRBV7-6|16|TRBD1|TRBJ1-2
TGTGCCAGCAGCTTAACCACGACAGGGGTGGGCTATGGCTACACCTTC
CASSLTTTGVGYGYTF
>.|TRBV9|14|.|TRBJ2-3
TGTGCCAGCAGCGTAGACAGCCACACAGATACGCAGTATTTT
CASSVDSHTDTQYF
>.|TRBV28|15|.|TRBJ1-4
TGTGCCAGCAGCCCCGCAGGGGAAGCTAATGAAAAACTGTTTTTT
CASSPAGEANEKLFF
>.|TRBV6-5|11|.|TRBJ1-1
TGTGCCAGCCAGACAGTCACTGAAGCTTTCTTT
CASQTVTEAFF
>.|TRBV9|14|.|TRBJ2-2
TGTGCCAGCAGCGTAGCAATGGGTGGGACTCCGCTGTTTTTT
CASSVAMGGTPLFF
>.|TRBV6-5|12|.|TRBJ2-7
TGTGCCAGCAGGCAGGACAGCAGGGAGCAGTACTTC
CASRQDSREQYF
>.|TRBV5-5|15|TRBD1|TRBJ2-7
TGTGCCAGCAGCCGATCCGGGACAGGGGGATACGAGCAGTACTTC
CASSRSGTGGYEQYF
>.|TRBV4-2|15|TRBD1|TRBJ2-2
TGTGCCAGCAGCCCGGGACAGCAAAGCACCGGGGAGCTGTTTTTT
CASSPGQQSTGELFF
>once|TRBV4-1|17|TRBD1|TRBJ1-5
TGCGCCAGCAGCCTAACCCCGGGACAGAGAGGCAATCAGCCCCAGCATTTT
CASSLTPGQRGNQPQHF
>few|TRBV6-6|21|.|TRBJ1-5
TGTGCCAGCAGTCATCAACTAGTCGGGACTAGGGTTGGTATCGGCAATCAGCCCCAGCATTTT
CASSHQLVGTRVGIGNQPQHF
>.|TRBV7-9|16|.|TRBJ1-2
TGTGCCAGCAGCCCTCAGGGCCCCTCATCCCGGTATGGCTACACCTTC
CASSPQGPSSRYGYTF
>.|TRBV28|15|TRBD1|TRBJ2-7
TGTGCCAGCAGCCCCCCGACAGGGGCCCCCTACGAGCAGTACTTC
CASSPPTGAPYEQYF
>.|TRBV30|13|TRBD2|TRBJ2-3
TGTGCCGGGACTAGCGGCCTCACAGATACGCAGTATTTT
CAGTSGLTDTQYF
>.|TRBV11-2|17|TRBD2|TRBJ2-1
TGTGCCAGCAGCTTATTAAGCGCTAGCGGGCCTCACAATGAGCAGTTCTTC
CASSLLSASGPHNEQFF
>few|TRBV9|15|TRBD1|TRBJ1-1
TGTGCCAGCAGCGTAGACACAGGGGGTAATACTGAAGCTTTCTTT
CASSVDTGGNTEAFF
>.|TRBV5-1|16|TRBD2|TRBJ2-5
TGCGCCAGCAGCCGGGGACTAGCGGGGGCCCAAGAGACCCAGTACTTC
CASSRGLAGAQETQYF
>.|TRBV28|13|.|TRBJ1-2
TGTGCCAGCAGTTTAGGAGGGAACTATGGCTACACCTTC
CASSLGGNYGYTF
>.|TRBV5-1|15|TRBD1|TRBJ1-1
TGCGCCAGCAGCCCCCGCCAACAGGGGTGGTCTGAAGCTTTCTTT
CASSPRQQGWSEAFF
>.|TRBV7-9|14|TRBD2|TRBJ2-1
TGTGCCAGCAGTCCGGGGGGGTCTGTGAATGAGCAGTTCTTC
CASSPGGSVNEQFF
>.|TRBV5-1|15|.|TRBJ1-6
TGCGCCAGCAGCTTGGATGGCAGATATAATTCACCCCTCCACTTT
CASSLDGRYNSPLHF
>.|TRBV9|15|TRBD2|TRBJ2-7
TGTGCCAGCAGCGTAGGACTAGCGGGGGACTACGAGCAGTACTTC
CASSVGLAGDYEQYF
>.|TRBV5-1|15|.|TRBJ2-3
TGCGCCAGCAGCGCGCAGGGAATCCCAACAGATACGCAGTATTTT
CASSAQGIPTDTQYF
>once|TRBV4-3|15|.|TRBJ1-5
TGCGCCAGCAGCCAAGCCCGGGGTGGCAATCAGCCCCAGCATTTT
CASSQARGGNQPQHF
>.|TRBV5-4|16|TRBD1|TRBJ2-3
TGTGCCAGCAGCGGGACAGGGGGAGTCGGCACAGATACGCAGTATTTT
CASSGTGGVGTDTQYF
>.|TRBV7-2|15|TRBD1|TRBJ1-5
TGTGCCAGCAGCCCGGGGACAGGCTACAATCAGCCCCAGCATTTT
CASSPGTGYNQPQHF
>.|TRBV7-2|15|TRBD2|TRBJ2-1
TGTGCCAGCCTCTACGGCGGGGGATCCTACAATGAGCAGTTCTTC
CASLYGGGSYNEQFF
>.|TRBV2|13|.|TRBJ1-2
TGTGCCAGCAGTGAATCTTACAGTTATGGCTACACCTTC
CASSESYSYGYTF
>.|TRBV7-2|14|TRBD1|TRBJ2-5
TGTGCCAGCAGCCCTCGGACAGGGATAGAGACCCAGTACTTC
CASSPRTGIETQYF
>.|TRBV11-1|13|.|TRBJ1-6
TGTGCCAGCAGCTTAGGAGGGAATTCACCCCTCCACTTT
CASSLGGNSPLHF